The sequence of this T cell receptor (beta chain) was determined in a study of control samples from healthy donors and cancer patients. The method was immunoSEQ multiplex PCR; TCRdb's version includes in-frame clones alone and lacks a portion of them. The sample carries more than 140,000 clones, 85% to 95% recorded once. The sample consisted of blood. This TCR was recovered from a man aged 40-55 years in good health.

The CDR3 nucleotides read TGTGCCAGCAGCTTGGGTAGGGGGGCGTCGGGTTCACCCCTCCACTTT. It encodes CASSLGRGASGSPLHF. The chain has TRBV5-4 and TRBJ1-6, with a tentative D call TRBD1 (6 bases). Germline V gene sequence: CDR1 SGHNT, CDR2 YYREEE (reference sequence). V was shortened by 0 bases and J by 9 bases, with 16 bases between the two germline ends. The CDR3 runs 16 residues.